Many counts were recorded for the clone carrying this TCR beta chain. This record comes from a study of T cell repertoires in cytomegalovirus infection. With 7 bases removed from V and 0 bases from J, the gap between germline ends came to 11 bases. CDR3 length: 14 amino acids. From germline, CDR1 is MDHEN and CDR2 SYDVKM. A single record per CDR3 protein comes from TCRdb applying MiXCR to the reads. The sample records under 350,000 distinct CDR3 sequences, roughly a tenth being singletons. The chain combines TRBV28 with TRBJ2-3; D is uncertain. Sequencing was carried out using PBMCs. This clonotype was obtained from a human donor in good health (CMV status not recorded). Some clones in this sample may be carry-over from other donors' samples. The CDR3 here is CASKKEVSTDTQYF. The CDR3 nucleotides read TGTGCCAGCAAAAAGGAAGTTAGCACAGATACGCAGTATTTT.